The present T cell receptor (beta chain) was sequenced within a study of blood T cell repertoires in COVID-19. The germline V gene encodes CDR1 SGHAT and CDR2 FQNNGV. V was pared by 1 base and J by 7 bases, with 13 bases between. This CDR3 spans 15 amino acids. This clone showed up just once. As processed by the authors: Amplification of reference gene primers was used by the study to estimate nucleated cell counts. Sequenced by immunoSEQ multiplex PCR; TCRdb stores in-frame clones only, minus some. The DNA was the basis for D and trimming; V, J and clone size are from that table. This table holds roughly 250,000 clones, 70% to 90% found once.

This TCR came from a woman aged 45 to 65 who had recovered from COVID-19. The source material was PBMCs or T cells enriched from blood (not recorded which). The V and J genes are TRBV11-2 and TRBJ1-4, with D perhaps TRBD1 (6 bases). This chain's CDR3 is CASSLGGGLAEKLFF. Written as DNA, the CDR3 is TGTGCCAGCAGCTTAGGGGGGGGCTTGGCTGAAAAACTGTTTTTT.